This T cell receptor (beta chain) was identified in a study of blood T cell repertoires in COVID-19. Study-level background: Researchers got acute and convalescent COVID-19 samples from the United States, Italy and Spain. PBMCs, B-cell-depleted T cells, or T cells were the source of the cDNA or gDNA that made up the material.

Per germline, CDR1 MNHEY and CDR2 SVGAGI. With V trimmed by 8 bases and J by 5 bases, 12 bases remained unmatched. The CDR3 has 15 residues. Original processing methods: Scientists estimated how many nucleated cells there were by amplifying reference gene primers. Here immunoSEQ multiplex PCR was the method, and the copy in TCRdb shows in-frame clones only, minus some. The V and J calls and clone size are taken from that table; D and trimming were inferred from the DNA. The table lists about 250,000 clones, about 89% of them singletons. The TCR originated in a woman aged 55 to 70 who had recovered from COVID-19. The sample comprised peripheral blood. V and J are TRBV6-5 and TRBJ2-3, with 8 bases lining up with TRBD2. The CDR3 DNA follows: TGTGCCAGCGGGTCGGTAGCGGGGTCTGAAGATACGCAGTATTTT. Translating gives CASGSVAGSEDTQYF.